Here is one TCR beta chain with its context. For the second PCR, which ran for about 7 to 11 cycles, a sample-barcoded 5' primer and a J-beta primer mix were used. One entry per CDR3 protein results from TCRdb running MiXCR on the 5' RACE reads. The sample lists hundreds of thousands of distinct CDR3 sequences, roughly 46% occurring once. This specimen comes from a study of blood T cells in healthy people across ages. With 0 bases removed from V and 9 bases from J, the gap between germline ends came to 9 bases. CDR1 is LGHNA and CDR2 is YSLEER in the germline V gene. The CDR3 sequence is 13 residues long.

The V call is TRBV4-3, the J call TRBJ2-1, with D maybe TRBD2 (5 bases). Specimen: blood. This receptor was taken from a man older than 75 in good health. The CDR3 region has the DNA TGCGCCAGCAGCCAAGAGGGTCGGGGTGAGCAGTTCTTC. Residues: CASSQEGRGEQFF.